The subject of this entry is one T cell receptor (beta chain). Its antigen is undetermined. These data are taken from a study of cytomegalovirus exposure and HLA in healthy donors. Clones were read by immunoSEQ multiplex PCR, and TCRdb kept only the in-frame ones, dropping some. The table lists about 70,000 clones, around 94% of them singletons, with around 1.5% in the top ten. Broader study findings: Investigators reported more than 150 TCR beta chains as tied to cytomegalovirus.

The sequencing sample was made of PBMCs. This TCR came from a man between 18 and 35 years old in good health and CMV-seropositive.

CDR3 sequence reads: CASSVSGTSGLKEQFF. The CDR3 DNA sequence: TGTGCCAGCAGCGTTTCCGGGACTAGCGGACTCAAGGAGCAGTTCTTC. The chain is built from TRBV7-8 and TRBJ2-1, with 11 bases lining up with TRBD2. The CDR3 totals 16 residues. Per the germline V gene, CDR1 is SGHVS and CDR2 is FQNEAQ. V shed 5 bases, J shed 10 bases, and the junction held 13 bases outside the gene matches.